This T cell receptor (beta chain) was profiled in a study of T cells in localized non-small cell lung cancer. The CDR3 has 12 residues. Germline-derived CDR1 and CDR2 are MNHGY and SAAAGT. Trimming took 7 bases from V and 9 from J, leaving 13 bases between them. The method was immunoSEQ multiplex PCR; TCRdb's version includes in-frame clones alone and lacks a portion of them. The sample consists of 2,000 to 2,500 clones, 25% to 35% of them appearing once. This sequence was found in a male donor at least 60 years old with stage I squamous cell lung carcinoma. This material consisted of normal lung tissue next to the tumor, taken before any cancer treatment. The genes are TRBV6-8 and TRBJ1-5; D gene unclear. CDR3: CASKDGRRPQHF. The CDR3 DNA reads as TGTGCCAGCAAGGACGGACGACGGCCCCAGCATTTT.